This T cell receptor beta chain was obtained from a study of cytomegalovirus exposure and HLA in healthy donors. Germline loops: CDR1 MNHEY, CDR2 SVGAGI. V dropped 6 bases and J dropped 5; count of bases not matched to a gene: 8. The CDR3 contains 14 residues. Vbeta (60) and Jbeta (13) primers were used in the PCR. Only in-frame clones appear in the TCRdb table, and some are missing; sequencing was by immunoSEQ multiplex PCR. The repertoire holds over 150,000 clones, with roughly four fifths as singletons. The chain carries TRBV6-5 and TRBJ1-2; 8 bases fit TRBD1. The sequenced material came from PBMCs. The TCR sequence derives from a man aged 50 to 59 in good health and CMV-seropositive. The CDR3 is CASSPLTGGYGYTF. The CDR3 bases are TGTGCCAGCAGCCCATTAACAGGGGGTTATGGCTACACCTTC.